These T cell receptor beta chains were read from a single sample in a study of blood T cell repertoires in COVID-19. Repertoires were generated with immunoSEQ multiplex PCR, while TCRdb's copy carries only in-frame clones and drops some. The top ten clones hold over 9% of a sample with 300,000 to 350,000 clones, roughly nine tenths of them seen once. Source material: PBMCs or T cells enriched from blood (not recorded which). Receptors were obtained from a woman aged 25 to 45 who had recovered from COVID-19. The CDR3 runs from the conserved cysteine through the conserved F or W.

CDR3 protein	V gene	J gene	CDR3 length
CATSDLRRDPTNEKLFF	TRBV24-1	TRBJ1-4	17
CAISESTGRGNTIYF	TRBV10-3	TRBJ1-3	15
CASSPAGTSGTRAEQYF	TRBV7-9	TRBJ2-7	17
CASSQDLNTDTQYF	TRBV3-1/TRBV3-2	TRBJ2-3	14
CASSPGQGYPSDTIYF	TRBV19	TRBJ1-3	16
CASSEYKEGGVNYGYTF	TRBV25-1	TRBJ1-2	17
CASSPTGPTNEKLFF	TRBV28	TRBJ1-4	15
CASQGLNEKLFF	TRBV28	TRBJ1-4	12
CASSLAATSVQETQYF	TRBV7-9	TRBJ2-5	16
CASSPWQGVNQPQHF	TRBV18	TRBJ1-5	15
CASSSDSGNTEAFF	TRBV7-3	TRBJ1-1	14
CASSQDFYLAGERGQETQYF	TRBV3-1/TRBV3-2	TRBJ2-5	20
CASSQSGTAASETQYF	TRBV7-9	TRBJ2-5	16
CASSVGGNLNGYTF	TRBV9	TRBJ1-2	14
CASSLSGGRLDTEAFF	TRBV4-1	TRBJ1-1	16
CSARDSGEQFF	TRBV20-1	TRBJ2-1	11
CASSQVYYEQYF	TRBV3-1/TRBV3-2	TRBJ2-7	12
CATSRDVGGEDGYTF	TRBV15	TRBJ1-2	15
CAWTGNLYGYTF	TRBV30	TRBJ1-2	12
CASRGASLYNEQFF	TRBV28	TRBJ2-1	14
CASSPQERRITDTQYF	TRBV5-1	TRBJ2-3	16
CASSQDLAGGINEQFF	TRBV3-1/TRBV3-2	TRBJ2-1	16
CASSLASGRGNEQFF	TRBV5-4	TRBJ2-1	15
CASSFRTGSYEQYF	TRBV27	TRBJ2-7	14
CASSQAFSARTYEQYF	TRBV14	TRBJ2-7	16
CASSPLGTGRSEAFF	TRBV18	TRBJ1-1	15
CASSYSGGANYGYTF	TRBV6-5	TRBJ1-2	15
CASSPAGNYGYTF	TRBV4-1	TRBJ1-2	13
CPPRRQGLIISGNTIYF	TRBV4-1	TRBJ1-3	17
CSAVIQGSGYTF	TRBV29-1	TRBJ1-2	12
CASQSTSLAGGPGDTQYF	TRBV10-2	TRBJ2-3	18
CAARDPDTQYF	TRBV11-2	TRBJ2-3	11
CASSLTSGRMYEQYF	TRBV7-2	TRBJ2-7	15
CASSLTGSDTEAFF	TRBV27	TRBJ1-1	14
CASSLGLAPKFF	TRBV7-2	TRBJ2-1	12
CASSLAGTGTILDNSPLHF	TRBV7-8	TRBJ1-6	19
CASSLTGTGDTGELFF	TRBV5-1	TRBJ2-2	16
CASSQGDSNTEAFF	TRBV3-1/TRBV3-2	TRBJ1-1	14
CASSFGAPANYGYTF	TRBV27	TRBJ1-2	15
CASANRVSEAFF	TRBV28	TRBJ1-1	12
CASSQGTLQETQYF	TRBV4-3	TRBJ2-5	14
CASSQLAGGRNTQYF	TRBV4-1	TRBJ2-3	15